This TCR beta chain stems from a study of T-cell reconstitution after alpha-beta-depleted transplantation in children. V shed 0 bases and J shed 2 bases, with 8 bases lying between them. Germline CDR1 reads GTSNPN; CDR2 reads SVGIG (reference sequence). This CDR3 has 14 amino acids. TCRbeta library preparation incorporated unique molecular identifiers. TCRdb fed the PCR reads into MiXCR, producing one record per CDR3 protein. The sample yields approximately 590,000 distinct CDR3 sequences, more than 9% seen once. Material: PBMCs from the stem cell graft donor, obtained from the stem cell graft. The rearrangement uses TRBV30 and TRBJ2-1, with no clear D. This sequence was found in a human donor who donated a stem cell graft to a child with acute myeloid leukemia. The CDR3 here is CAWSVPDPYNEQFF. The CDR3 nucleotides read TGTGCCTGGAGTGTACCGGATCCCTACAATGAGCAGTTCTTC.